There are a few counts of the clone carrying this T cell receptor beta chain. The length of the CDR3 is 15 residues. Germline V lookup: CDR1 SQVTM, CDR2 ANQGSEA. Unmatched junction bases numbered 5, after V lost 6 bases and J lost 0 bases. These data originate in a study of T cell repertoires in cytomegalovirus infection. Study as a whole: CMV infection plus the matching HLA type was flagged by public TCR beta signatures.

TCRdb re-analysed the reads in MiXCR, keeping a single row per CDR3 protein. The top ten hold 6.5% to 9.5% of the sample, which has roughly 100,000 distinct CDR3 sequences, about 17% seen once. The source material was PBMCs. The rearrangement joins TRBV29-1 to TRBJ1-6; 7 bases are shared with TRBD1. This TCR was sampled from a human donor in good health (CMV status not recorded). Some clones in this sample may be carry-over from other donors' samples. The CDR3 DNA sequence: TGCAGCGTCCGGACAGGAAGCTCCTATAATTCACCCCTCCACTTT. Translated, it gives CSVRTGSSYNSPLHF. The full variable domain, in which reference TRBV29-1 and TRBJ1-6 provide the parts outside the CDR3, is SAVISQKPSRDICQRGTSLTIQCQVDSQVTMMFWYRQQPGQSLTLIATANQGSEATYESGFVIDKFPISRPNLTFSTLTVSNMSPEDSSIYLCSVRTGSSYNSPLHFGNGTRLTVT.